This TCR beta chain is from a study of tumour-infiltrating T cells in Burkitt lymphoma. The CDR3 length is 12 residues. The germline CDR1 and CDR2 sequences are GTSNPN and SVGIG (reference sequence). Assay: immunoSEQ multiplex PCR; the TCRdb copy retains only in-frame clones and omits some. In the table there are 2,000 to 2,500 clones, about 24% of which are singletons. Worth noting for this clone: The junction departs from the called germline gene at one end, perhaps through a read error. The same CDR3 also results from other DNA sequences found in this sample.

The rearrangement joins TRBV30 to TRBJ2-7; no firm D call. Sequenced sample: tumor tissue from a relapse. This clonotype originated in a human donor with relapsed Burkitt lymphoma. Some clones in this sample may be carry-over from other donors' samples. DNA of the CDR3: TGTGCCTGGAGCGTACTGTCCTACGAGCAGTACTTT. Translation: CAWSVLSYEQYF.